This TCR beta chain was recorded in a study of blood T cell repertoires in COVID-19. The wider study: PBMCs, B-cell-depleted T cells, or T cells provided the cDNA or gDNA that made up the material.

Assay: immunoSEQ multiplex PCR; the TCRdb copy retains only in-frame clones and omits some. The sample records roughly 170,000 clones, just under 90% being singletons. Patients from Seattle were sampled longitudinally, starting during active infection. Germline CDR1 reads MNHEY; CDR2 reads SVGEGT. The CDR3 consists of 14 residues. V was clipped by 6 bases and J by 6 bases, with 15 bases between them. The TCR was taken from an older woman with COVID-19, enrolled during active disease. The sequenced sample consisted of peripheral blood. This chain uses TRBV6-2 or TRBV6-3 with TRBJ1-5; D unclear. The CDR3, as DNA: TGTGCCAGCAGCCCGACCGGGTCGGGTCAGCCCCAGCATTTT. This translates into CASSPTGSGQPQHF.